Below are 20 T cell receptor beta chains sequenced from a single sample in a study of spatial heterogeneity in lung cancer. Findings and limits, study-wide: Higher tumor mutation counts went along with higher counts of expanded intratumoral alpha and beta TCRs.

The antigens these receptors bind are not known. One entry per CDR3 protein, called by TCRdb with MiXCR from the 5' RACE reads. In the table there are about 2,600 distinct CDR3 sequences, 7.4% of which are singletons. Sample time point: sample taken at primary tumor resection. The sample consisted of lung tumor tissue, taken at surgery. Receptors originate from a female donor with early-stage non-small cell lung cancer.

This clonotype has a handful of counts. The V and J genes are TRBV7-8 and TRBJ2-7; no reliable D call. CDR3 length equals 14 residues. V was pared by 6 bases and J by 6 bases, with 18 bases between. CDR1 SGHVS and CDR2 FQNEAQ come from the germline V gene. The CDR3 here is CASSPASGYGEQYF. The CDR3 region has the DNA TGTGCCAGCAGTCCAGCTTCCGGGTACGGCGAGCAGTACTTC.

At least ten counts were recorded for this clonotype. This chain joins TRBV6-4 and TRBJ1-1; 7 nucleotides match TRBD1. The CDR3 has 15 residues. J gave up 1 base and V 6 bases, and 8 bases lay outside the gene matches. Looked up from germline, CDR1 is MRHNA and CDR2 is SNTAGT. DNA for the CDR3: TGTGCCAGCAGCCCAGGACAGGACCAGAACACTGAAGCTTTCTTT. Protein product: CASSPGQDQNTEAFF.

This clonotype is judged medium-sized (0.01 to 0.1%). This sequence joins TRBV7-9 and TRBJ2-7, with D maybe TRBD2 (6 bases). The germline V and J ends were trimmed by 10 bases and 3 bases, with 16 bases remaining between them. The CDR3 contains 13 residues. Germline lookup yields CDR1 SEHNR and CDR2 FQNEAQ (reference sequence). The CDR3, as DNA: TGTGCCACAGGTACGGTGCGGGGCTACGAGCAGTACTTC. Translated: CATGTVRGYEQYF.

This clonotype is medium-sized in the sample. The rearrangement links TRBV7-2 to TRBJ2-7; 10 bases agree with TRBD1. V shed 1 base, J shed 2 bases, and the junction held 2 bases outside the gene matches. This CDR3 spans 15 amino acids. Germline V gene sequence: CDR1 SGHTA, CDR2 FQGNSA. CDR3: CASSLGGTGAYEQYF. CDR3 DNA sequence: TGTGCCAGCAGCTTAGGAGGGACAGGGGCCTACGAGCAGTACTTC.

This clonotype is medium-sized (0.01 to 0.1%) in the sample. The CDR3 here is CASSYPRGDTQYF. The CDR3 DNA is TGTGCCAGCAGTTACCCCAGGGGGGATACGCAGTATTTT. The V and J genes are TRBV6-5 and TRBJ2-3; 7 bases match TRBD1. The CDR3 runs 13 residues. Germline loops: CDR1 MNHEY, CDR2 SVGAGI. Unmatched junction bases numbered 2, after V lost 2 bases and J lost 6 bases.

This clonotype was observed many times. The chain is built from TRBV19 and TRBJ1-2, with D uncertain. The CDR3 length is 14 residues. V gave up 6 bases and J gave up 0 bases, with 11 bases separating them. The V gene's germline CDR1 is LNHDA and CDR2 SQIVND (reference sequence). CDR3 sequence reads: CASRNAPANYGYTF. The CDR3 region has the DNA TGTGCCAGTAGGAACGCTCCGGCTAACTATGGCTACACCTTC.

This clonotype is judged medium-sized. The V gene is TRBV5-1, the J gene TRBJ1-2, with 8 bases fitting TRBD1. This CDR3 region has 14 residues. V shed 4 bases, J shed 4 bases, and the junction held 6 bases outside the gene matches. The germline CDR1 and CDR2 sequences are SGHRS and YFSETQ. The DNA of the CDR3 is TGCGCCAGCAGCACGGGACAGGAAAGCTATGGCTACACCTTC. Its protein product is CASSTGQESYGYTF.

Within the sample, this clonotype is medium-sized (0.01 to 0.1%). The V gene is TRBV6-4, the J gene TRBJ2-1; tentative D call: TRBD1 (5 bases). Deletions cut 4 bases from V and 10 bases from J, with 14 bases between. There are 13 residues in the CDR3. Per germline, CDR1 MRHNA and CDR2 SNTAGT. The CDR3 region is CASSASGHEEQFF. The CDR3 DNA reads TGTGCCAGCAGTGCTTCAGGACATGAGGAGCAGTTCTTC.

This clonotype is categorized as medium-sized. This sequence joins TRBV20-1 and TRBJ1-1, with a possible D match to TRBD1 (6 bases). The germline V gene encodes CDR1 DFQATT and CDR2 SNEGSKA (reference sequence). Trimming took 4 bases from V and 4 from J, leaving 16 bases between them. CDR3 length equals 14 residues. This CDR3 is CSATQGGGTTEAFF. The CDR3 nucleotides read TGCAGTGCTACACAGGGAGGGGGAACCACTGAAGCTTTCTTT.

In its sample, this clonotype is medium-sized (0.01 to 0.1%). The V gene is TRBV5-1, the J gene TRBJ1-1; D gene uncertain. With 2 bases removed from V and 4 bases from J, the gap between germline ends came to 12 bases. The CDR3 is 14 residues long. Germline V gives CDR1 SGHRS, CDR2 YFSETQ. The DNA for the CDR3 is TGCGCCAGCAGCTTAGAGGGCTCGGGCACTGAAGCTTTCTTT. Encoded protein: CASSLEGSGTEAFF.

In its sample, this clonotype is medium-sized. J is TRBJ2-5 and V is TRBV7-2, with 9 bases lining up with TRBD2. The CDR3 spans 16 residues. The J segment lost 4 bases and the V segment lost 1 base, leaving 7 bases of the junction unmatched. Per the germline V gene, CDR1 is SGHTA and CDR2 is FQGNSA. The CDR3: CASSLVSGGILETQYF. DNA of the CDR3: TGTGCCAGCAGCTTAGTCAGCGGGGGGATCCTAGAGACCCAGTACTTC. The entire variable domain, with the rest obtained from reference TRBV7-2 and TRBJ2-5, is as follows: GAGVSQSPSNKVTEKGKDVELRCDPISGHTALYWYRQSLGQGLEFLIYFQGNSAPDKSGLPSDRFSAERTGGSVSTLTIQRTQQEDSAVYLCASSLVSGGILETQYFGPGTRLLVL.

By share, this clonotype counts as medium-sized. The rearrangement uses TRBV7-2 and TRBJ1-1; D is possibly TRBD1 (6 bases). There are 15 residues in the CDR3. V lost 5 bases and J lost 1, with 14 bases in between. Germline lookup yields CDR1 SGHTA and CDR2 FQGNSA. The CDR3 coding sequence is TGTGCCAGCAGCCCTATGGACAGCGCGAACACTGAAGCTTTCTTT. It codes for CASSPMDSANTEAFF.

This clonotype is medium-sized in the sample. This sequence joins TRBV12-3 or TRBV12-4 and TRBJ1-2; possible D gene TRBD1, 5 bases. V dropped 7 bases and J dropped 0 bases, with 21 bases sitting between them. The CDR3 runs to 17 residues. This chain's CDR3 is CASTRRALGTANYGYTF. DNA of the CDR3: TGTGCCAGCACCCGGAGGGCACTTGGGACGGCTAACTATGGCTACACCTTC.

Judged by abundance, this clonotype is medium-sized. This rearrangement joins TRBV27 to TRBJ2-2; 8 positions match TRBD2. Germline CDR1 is MNHEY and CDR2 is SMNVEV (reference sequence). Trimming cost V 1 base and J 0 bases; bases outside gene matches: 10. The CDR3 runs to 19 residues. DNA for the CDR3: TGTGCCAGCAGTTTATGGGGAGGTAGCGGGATCGCGAACACCGGGGAGCTGTTTTTT. Translation gives CASSLWGGSGIANTGELFF.

The chain has TRBV28 and TRBJ1-4, with D unresolved. Germline V lookup: CDR1 MDHEN, CDR2 SYDVKM. Trimming removed 6 bases from V and 7 bases from J, with 9 bases in between. The CDR3 extends over 12 amino acids. In nucleotides, the CDR3 is TGTGCCAGCAGGTCGGACGTTGAAAAACTGTTTTTT. Translation gives CASRSDVEKLFF.

By sample share, this clonotype is medium-sized. The J gene is TRBJ2-3, the V gene TRBV7-9; 7 bases fit TRBD2. Trimming removed 0 bases from V and 4 bases from J; junction bases left unmatched: 4. The germline CDR1 and CDR2 sequences are SEHNR and FQNEAQ (reference sequence). The CDR3 extends over 15 amino acids. The CDR3 DNA reads as TGTGCCAGCAGCTTAGCGGCCCTAGCGGCAGATACGCAGTATTTT. It translates to CASSLAALAADTQYF.

Only a few counts were recorded for this clonotype. The chain couples TRBV3-1 to TRBJ1-1; D possibly corresponds to TRBD1 (5 bases). CDR1 and CDR2 (germline): LGHDT, YNNKEL (reference sequence). Trimming cost V 3 bases and J 1 base, with 9 bases left between them. The CDR3 is 14 residues long. DNA for the CDR3: TGTGCCAGCAGCCAGCCGAGGGGGAACACTGAAGCTTTCTTT. This translates into CASSQPRGNTEAFF.

This clonotype qualifies as medium-sized. The CDR3 coding sequence is TGTGCCAGCGGGGGGACAGGCCCCTACAATGAGCAGTTCTTC. This encodes CASGGTGPYNEQFF. This rearrangement joins TRBV6-5 to TRBJ2-1, with 8 nucleotides matching TRBD1. The J segment lost 2 bases and the V segment lost 8 bases, leaving 5 bases of the junction unmatched. Germline loops: CDR1 MNHEY, CDR2 SVGAGI. This CDR3 is built from 14 residues.

This clonotype appeared a few times. The rearrangement uses TRBV4-3 and TRBJ2-6; D call uncertain. CDR1 is LGHNA and CDR2 is YSLEER in the germline V gene. The CDR3 is 17 amino acids. Trimming shortened V by 0 bases and J by 0 bases, and 9 bases separated the two germline ends. The CDR3 is CASSQELTSSGANVLTF. The CDR3 coding sequence is TGCGCCAGCAGCCAAGAGTTGACGAGCTCTGGGGCCAACGTCCTGACTTTC.

By frequency in the sample, this clonotype is medium-sized. V gene TRBV4-3 combines with J gene TRBJ2-1; 10 positions match TRBD2. Losses at the gene ends were 0 bases for V and 7 bases for J; bases not matched to a gene: 9. Germline V CDR1 and CDR2: LGHNA, YSLEER. This CDR3 has 17 amino acids. Here the CDR3 DNA reads TGCGCCAGCAGCCAAGAGATGTCCTCTAGCGGGGGTAATGAGCAGTTCTTC. Encoded protein: CASSQEMSSSGGNEQFF.